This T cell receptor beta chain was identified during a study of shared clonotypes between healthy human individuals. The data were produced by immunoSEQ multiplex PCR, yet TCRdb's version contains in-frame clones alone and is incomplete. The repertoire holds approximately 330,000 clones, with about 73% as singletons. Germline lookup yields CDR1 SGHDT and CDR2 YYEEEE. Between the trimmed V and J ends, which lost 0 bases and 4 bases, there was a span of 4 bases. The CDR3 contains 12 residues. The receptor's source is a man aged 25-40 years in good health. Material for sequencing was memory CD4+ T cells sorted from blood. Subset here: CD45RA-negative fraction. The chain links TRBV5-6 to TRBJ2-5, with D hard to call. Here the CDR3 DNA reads TGTGCCAGCAGCTTGGCGCTAGAGACCCAGTACTTC. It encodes CASSLALETQYF.